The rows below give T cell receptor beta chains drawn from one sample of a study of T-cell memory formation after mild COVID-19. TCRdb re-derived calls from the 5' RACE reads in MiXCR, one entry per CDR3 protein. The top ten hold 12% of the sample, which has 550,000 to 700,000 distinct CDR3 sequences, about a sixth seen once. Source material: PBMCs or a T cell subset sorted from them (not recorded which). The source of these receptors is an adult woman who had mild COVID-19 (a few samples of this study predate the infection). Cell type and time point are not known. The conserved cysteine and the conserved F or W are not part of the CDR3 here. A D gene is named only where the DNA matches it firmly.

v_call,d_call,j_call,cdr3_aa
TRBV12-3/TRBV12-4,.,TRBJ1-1,ASSQTTAEAF
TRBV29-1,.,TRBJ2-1,SVDRPGNEQF
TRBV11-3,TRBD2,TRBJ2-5,ASSIGLGRETQY
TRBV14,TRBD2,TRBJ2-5,ASSQGGLAGFQETQY
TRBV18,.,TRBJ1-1,ASSPRAGMNTEAF
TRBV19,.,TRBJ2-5,ASKERPLQETQY
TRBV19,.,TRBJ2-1,ASRPQGRGYNEQF
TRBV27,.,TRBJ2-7,ASSFGDPAYEQY
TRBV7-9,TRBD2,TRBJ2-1,ASSLASGGDEQF
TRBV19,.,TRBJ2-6,ASSARQVRSGANVLT
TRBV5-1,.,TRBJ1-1,ASSFGWGTEAF
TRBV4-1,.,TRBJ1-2,ASSQAPQGNYGYT
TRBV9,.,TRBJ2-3,ASSVAPVRLHTQY
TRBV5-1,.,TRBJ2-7,ASSGGRTLYEQY
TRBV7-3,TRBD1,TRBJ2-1,ASSEGQGYNEQF
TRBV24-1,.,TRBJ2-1,ATSDNRVSPNEQF
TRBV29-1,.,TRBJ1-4,SVGGPKNEKLF
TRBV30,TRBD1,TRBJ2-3,AWTGHRDRGRSDTQY
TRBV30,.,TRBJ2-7,AWSVLGLNEQY
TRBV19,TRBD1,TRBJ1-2,ASSIRGDRANYGYT
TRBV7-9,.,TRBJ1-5,ASSLDSWESNQPQH
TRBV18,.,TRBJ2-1,ASSPLAPAGYNEQF
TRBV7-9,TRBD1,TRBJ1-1,ASRDRPGTGDTEAF
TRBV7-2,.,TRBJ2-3,ASSPKLTRPSTDTQY
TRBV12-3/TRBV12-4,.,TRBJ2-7,ASSDSTVSYEQY
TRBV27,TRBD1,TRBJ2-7,ASSPRDSPSYEQY
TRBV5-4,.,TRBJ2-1,ASTSRGNEQF
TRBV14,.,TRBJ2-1,ASSQGTSSYNEQF
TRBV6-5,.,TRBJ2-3,ASTDSQGSDTQY
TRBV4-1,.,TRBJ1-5,ASSSTGGGQPQH
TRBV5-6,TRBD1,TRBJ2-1,ASSWLGQGTYNEQF
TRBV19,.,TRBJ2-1,ASSIASATYNEQF
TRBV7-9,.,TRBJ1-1,ASSLEGGTEAF
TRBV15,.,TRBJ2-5,ATSRGTEETQY
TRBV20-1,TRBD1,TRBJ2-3,SARGRGNTDTQY
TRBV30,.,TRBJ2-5,AWSVSRTTPPIKETQY
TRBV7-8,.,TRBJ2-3,ASRQVVTQY
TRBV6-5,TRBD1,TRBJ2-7,ASSQDRGAVNEQY
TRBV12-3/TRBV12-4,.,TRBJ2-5,ASSLSSQETQY
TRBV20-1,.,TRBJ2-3,SAKLGRATDTQY
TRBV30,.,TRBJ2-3,AWNTLSGLNTGDTQY
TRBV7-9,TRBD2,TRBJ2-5,ASSIGTSGVPQETQY
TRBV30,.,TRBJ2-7,AWRSPSGGLREQY
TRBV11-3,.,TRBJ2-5,ASSLDRARDRTKKYQETQY
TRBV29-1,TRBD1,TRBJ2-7,SAKTGIGYEQY
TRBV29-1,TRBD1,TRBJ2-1,SVLPGTGYTGEQF
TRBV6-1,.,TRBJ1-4,AINWTPGGEKLF
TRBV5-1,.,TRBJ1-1,ASKLTGDQRMNTEAF
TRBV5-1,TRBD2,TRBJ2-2,ASSVTSGAGTGELF
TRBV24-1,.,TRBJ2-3,ATSDFRSTDTKY
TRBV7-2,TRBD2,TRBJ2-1,ASSTWTRSMEEQF
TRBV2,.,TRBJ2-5,ASKWGADLETQY
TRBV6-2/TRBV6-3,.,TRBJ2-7,ASSHPLKRYEQY
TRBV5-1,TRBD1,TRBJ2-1,ASSWGQRLYNEQF
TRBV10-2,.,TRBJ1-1,ASREGPGEAF
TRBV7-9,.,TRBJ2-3,ASRSLATTSTDTQY
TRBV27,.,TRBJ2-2,ATSTETPSTGELF
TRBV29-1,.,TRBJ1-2,SVEDTGNYGYT
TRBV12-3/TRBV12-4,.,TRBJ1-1,ASSLTGKGTEAF
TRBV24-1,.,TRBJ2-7,ATRGESYEQY